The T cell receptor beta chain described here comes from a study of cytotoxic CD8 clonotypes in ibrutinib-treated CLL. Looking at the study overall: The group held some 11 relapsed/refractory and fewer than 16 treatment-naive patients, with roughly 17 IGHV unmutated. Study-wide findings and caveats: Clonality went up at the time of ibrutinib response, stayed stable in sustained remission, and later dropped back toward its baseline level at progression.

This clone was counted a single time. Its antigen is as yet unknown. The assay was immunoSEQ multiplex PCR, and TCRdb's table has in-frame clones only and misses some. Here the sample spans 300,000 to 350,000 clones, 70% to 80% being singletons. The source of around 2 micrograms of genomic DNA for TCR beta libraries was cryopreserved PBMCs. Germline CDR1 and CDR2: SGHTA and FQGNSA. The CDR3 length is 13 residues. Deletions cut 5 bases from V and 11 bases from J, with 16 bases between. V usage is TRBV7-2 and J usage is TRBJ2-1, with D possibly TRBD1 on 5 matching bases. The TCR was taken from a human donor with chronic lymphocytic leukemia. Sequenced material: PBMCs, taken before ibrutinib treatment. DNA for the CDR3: TGTGCCAGCAGCGCCCGACAGAGCCCACAGCAGTTCTTC. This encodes CASSARQSPQQFF.